This entry lists 9 T cell receptor beta chains sequenced from one sample in a study of molecular identifiers for immune sequencing clone quantification. In TCRdb, the PCR reads were re-called with MiXCR into one record per CDR3 protein. The data hold some 100,000 distinct CDR3 sequences, with around a fifth observed a single time. Sequencing was done on a sample of naive CD8+ T cells from blood, with Jurkat cell RNA spiked in. Indicated subset: FACS-sorted CD8+CD4-CCR7+CD45RA+ naive T cells. The receptors were sampled from a human donor in good health. Some libraries in this study had Jurkat cell RNA spiked in.

For this clonotype: This may come from a read error, since a much larger clone is one base off. The CDR3 sequence is CASSYDSSSYEQYF. DNA of the CDR3: TGTGCCAGCAGTTATGACAGCAGCTCCTACGAGCAGTACTTC. The V gene is TRBV6-5, the J gene TRBJ2-7; weak D call: TRBD1 (5 bases). The CDR3 covers 14 residues. V was trimmed by 3 bases and J by 0 bases, leaving 9 bases between them. Germline V gives CDR1 MNHEY, CDR2 SVGAGI.

This clonotype was counted a single time. This may be a read error: a much more frequent sequence differs by one nucleotide. The rearrangement uses TRBV7-9 and TRBJ2-7; D unresolved. CDR1 is SEHNR and CDR2 is FQNEAQ in the germline V gene (reference sequence). This CDR3 has 12 amino acids. V was shortened by 6 bases and J by 1 base, with 7 bases between the two germline ends. The CDR3 DNA reads as TGTGCCAGCAGTACGGAATCCTACGAGCAGTACTTC. As protein: CASSTESYEQYF.

As concerns this clonotype: This may stem from a read error, because a much larger clone lies one nucleotide away. J is TRBJ2-1 and V is TRBV24-1, with D perhaps TRBD2 (5 bases). The V gene lost 5 bases and the J gene lost 5 bases, with 9 bases spanning the gap. From germline, CDR1 is KGHDR and CDR2 SFDVKD. The CDR3 runs to 13 residues. The chain's CDR3 is CATSGAGNNEQFF. CDR3 bases: TGTGCCACCAGTGGGGCCGGGAACAATGAGCAGTTCTTC.

This clonotype showed up many times. The CDR3 nucleotides are TGTGCCAGCAGCCTCCGACAGGTCGGGGAGACCCAGTACTTC. Residues: CASSLRQVGETQYF. The rearrangement uses TRBV7-6 and TRBJ2-5; D is perhaps TRBD1 (6 bases). Germline CDR1 and CDR2: SGHVS and FNYEAQ. V was clipped by 5 bases and J by 5 bases, with 15 bases between them. The CDR3 has 14 residues.

As regards this clonotype: This clone may be a read error of a much larger clone one base away. CDR3 DNA: TGTGCCAGCGGCTTGGGGGCGTCTACGAAGGATACGCAGTATTTT. Translated, it gives CASGLGASTKDTQYF. V and J are TRBV5-3 and TRBJ2-3; D possibly corresponds to TRBD1 (6 bases). TRBV5-3 is noted as an ORF with a role that remains uncertain. Trimming took 8 bases from V and 6 from J, leaving 22 bases between them. This CDR3 has 15 residues.

This clonotype was found many times. The V call is TRBV20-1, the J call TRBJ2-1; perhaps TRBD2 as D (5 bases). Germline CDR1 is DFQATT and CDR2 is SNEGSKA (reference sequence). The V gene lost 6 bases and the J gene lost 8 bases, with 20 bases spanning the gap. The CDR3 has 14 residues. This CDR3 is CSAKGGLSIHEQFF. CDR3 nucleotide sequence: TGCAGTGCCAAGGGCGGACTGAGCATCCATGAGCAGTTCTTC.

This clonotype occurred once. The V call is TRBV19, the J call TRBJ1-5, with D perhaps matching TRBD1 (6 bases). The CDR3 is made up of 14 amino acids. Trimming removed 0 bases from V and 12 bases from J, with 15 bases in between. Germline CDR1 and CDR2: LNHDA and SQIVND (reference sequence). CDR3 sequence: CASSIDNGQGLQHF. Written as DNA, the CDR3 is TGTGCCAGTAGTATAGATAATGGGCAGGGGCTCCAGCATTTT.

This clonotype was detected only once. This may be a read error: a much more frequent sequence differs by one nucleotide. The rearrangement links TRBV5-6 to TRBJ2-1; no reliable D call. Germline assignment: CDR1 SGHDT and CDR2 YYEEEE. This CDR3 is 13 amino acids long. The CDR3 nucleotides are TGTGCCAGCAGCCCCGGCGGTCCGCATGAGCAGCTCTTC. Translation gives CASSPGGPHEQLF. The full variable domain, completed using reference TRBV5-6 and TRBJ2-1, is DAGVTQSPTHLIKTRGQQVTLRCSPKSGHDTVSWYQQALGQGPQFIFQYYEEEERQRGNFPDRFSGHQFPNYSSELNVNALLLGDSALYLCASSPGGPHEQLFGPGTRLTVL.

This clonotype has at least ten counts. The chain joins TRBV20-1 to TRBJ2-5; D not certain. Per germline, CDR1 DFQATT and CDR2 SNEGSKA (reference sequence). CDR3 length: 11 amino acids. The V and J ends lost 0 bases and 4 bases respectively, with 3 bases between them. The DNA of the CDR3 is TGCAGTGCTAGAGACGTAGAGACCCAGTACTTC. Translating gives CSARDVETQYF.